A single TCR beta chain is shown here with its context. Its antigen remains undetermined. No much larger clonotype is one base removed from it; base qualities were not supplied. This specimen belongs to a study of blood T cell repertoires in COVID-19 (dated by TCRdb to about 2020). Looking at the study overall: Samples covering the acute and convalescent phases of COVID-19 were provided by collaborators in the United States, Italy and Spain. Deeply sampled blood TCRbeta repertoires from subjects exposed to, actively infected with, or recovered from COVID-19 were included in the dataset. The repertoires were released in a freely available public database intended as a resource for research on the immune response to SARS-CoV-2. The sample metadata nearly always contained a de-identified subject ID, COVID-19 status, age in years and sex. The prospective study material was composed of cDNA or gDNA derived from T cells, B-cell-depleted T cells, or PBMCs. HLA class I and class II types, where available, came from metadata supplied by the sample provider rather than from assay-based typing. The samples were drawn from two sources: the first 160 participants of the ongoing ImmuneRACE study, and 950 to 1,500 subjects contributed by 6 global collaborators.

Enrolling through a virtual design, the prospective study's participants ranged in age from roughly 18 to 95 years and lived across roughly 23 United States geographic areas. Cohort assignment in the prospective study relied on participant-reported clinical history from a screening survey and a study questionnaire. Recovered participants in ImmuneRACE Cohort 3 were defined as having two consecutive negative NP/OP PCR tests, clearance from a healthcare professional, or resolution of symptoms. In the prospective study, mobile phlebotomists collected whole blood, serum and a nasopharyngeal or oropharyngeal swab from each participant. Over an approximately 2-month period, participants in the prospective study had the option of providing additional blood draws and questionnaires. Blood samples from the prospective study were shipped frozen or at room temperature prior to DNA extraction. Paper-wide results and their limitations: How much clinical and demographic metadata was included differed by source and by participant, and the metadata was provided uncurated.

Via the germline V gene, CDR1 is MDHEN and CDR2 SYDVKM. Spanning cysteine to phenylalanine, the CDR3 consists of 14 amino acids. Just CDR3 DNA is preserved here, 42 bases in frame from base 1. The junction shows trimming of 1 base on V and 5 bases on J, plus 12 bases between the germline ends. The immunoSEQ Assay, a bias-controlled multiplex PCR, was used to amplify TCRbeta CDR3 regions from genomic DNA. As for how the authors treated the data: Within the assay, amplification of reference gene primers was used to estimate how many nucleated cells each sample contained. Sequence reads were collapsed and filtered to measure the absolute abundance of every unique TCRbeta CDR3 rearrangement. For each sample, productive Simpson clonality was calculated as the square root of Simpson's diversity index over productive rearrangements. TCRdb limited this immuneACCESS table to in-frame rearrangements with V and J called. A share of clones is missing; checked studies link under half to unresolved V genes, and the rest is unexplained. The V and J calls and the clone size are those of that table, but D and trimming were determined from the DNA. This sample is represented by 150,000 to 200,000 clones; 80% to 85% of them were singletons. The ten most abundant clones make up about 8% of the sample.

The source material was PBMCs or T cells enriched from blood (not recorded which). This clonotype originated in a woman in her forties or fifties who had recovered from COVID-19. The chain is assembled from TRBV28 and TRBJ2-7, and TRBD1 may be the D gene, going by 5 matching bases. The CDR3 amino acid sequence is: CASSLFRGWNEQYF. The nucleotide sequence reads TGTGCCAGCAGTTTATTTAGGGGCTGGAACGAGCAGTACTTC.